Each of the 8 T cell receptor beta chains below was sequenced from the same sample in a study of CD4 T cells in relation to SARS-CoV-2 and coronaviruses. The assay was immunoSEQ multiplex PCR, and TCRdb's table has in-frame clones only and misses some. This table holds 20,000 to 25,000 clones, around three quarters found once. These receptors' antigens are unknown. Unexposed donor CD4+ T cells date from 2011-2018, before the COVID-19 pandemic. Isolation of CD4+ T cells took place after less than twelve days in culture. The sample was CD4+ T cells from PBMCs, cultured in vitro. Source of these receptors: a human donor in good health.

This sequence joins TRBV6-5 and TRBJ2-1, with 8 bases lining up with TRBD2. V shed 4 bases and J 8 bases; nucleotides not matched to a gene: 13. This CDR3 region has 16 residues. CDR1 and CDR2 (germline): MNHEY, SVGAGI. CDR3 loop: CASSLLLASGPHEQFF. The CDR3 DNA reads TGTGCCAGCAGTTTACTTTTGGCTAGCGGGCCCCATGAGCAGTTCTTC.

This chain connects TRBV5-1 to TRBJ2-7; 8 nucleotides line up with TRBD2. This CDR3 region has 16 residues. The germline V gene encodes CDR1 SGHRS and CDR2 YFSETQ. With V trimmed by 1 base and J by 2 bases, 8 bases remained unmatched. CDR3 protein: CASSLNSGSTTYEQYF. In DNA form, the CDR3 reads TGCGCCAGCAGCTTGAACAGCGGGAGTACTACCTACGAGCAGTACTTC.

This rearrangement joins TRBV10-1 to TRBJ1-1; D remains unclear. CDR3 length equals 12 residues. With 5 bases removed from V and 2 bases from J, the gap between germline ends came to 6 bases. Germline V gene data show CDR1 as WNHNN and CDR2 as SYGVQD (reference sequence). CDR3 residues: CASSSGNTEAFF. The CDR3 coding sequence is TGCGCCAGCAGTTCAGGAAACACTGAAGCTTTCTTT.

As DNA, the CDR3 is TGTGCCAGCTCTAACTCTGGGGCCAACGTCCTGACTTTC. Encoded protein: CASSNSGANVLTF. The J gene is TRBJ2-6, the V gene TRBV3-1 (or the pseudogene TRBV3-2); D not certain. The V gene's germline CDR1 is LGHDT and CDR2 YNNKEL (reference sequence). Trimming stripped 8 bases from V and 0 bases from J, with 5 bases between. The CDR3 runs 13 residues.

J is TRBJ2-2 and V is TRBV12-5; possibly TRBD2 for D (5 bases). The CDR3 spans 13 residues. CDR1 LGHNT and CDR2 FRNRAP come from the germline V gene. Trimming removed 7 bases from V and 1 base from J, with 7 bases in between. CDR3: CASASGNTGELFF. DNA for the CDR3: TGTGCTAGTGCCAGCGGGAACACCGGGGAGCTGTTTTTT.

This chain uses TRBV5-8 with TRBJ1-3, with TRBD1 matching over 10 bases. This CDR3 region has 13 residues. Germline trimming cut 9 bases from V and 5 bases from J; bases unmatched to any gene: 5. Germline V gene data show CDR1 as SGHTS and CDR2 as YDEGEE. CDR3 region: CAIRDRGRNTIYF. The CDR3 nucleotides are TGTGCCATCAGGGACAGGGGCAGAAACACCATATATTTT.

The V call is TRBV5-5, the J call TRBJ2-1; 12 positions match TRBD2. Unmatched junction bases numbered 11, after V lost 4 bases and J lost 15 bases. The CDR3 contains 14 residues. Germline CDR1 reads SGHKS; CDR2 reads YYEKEE (reference sequence). The CDR3 protein is CASSGGTSGSSPFF. The CDR3 DNA reads TGTGCCAGCAGCGGCGGGACTAGCGGGTCCTCACCGTTCTTC. The variable domain in full, with the rest retrieved from reference TRBV5-5 and TRBJ2-1, is DAGVTQSPTHLIKTRGQQVTLRCSPISGHKSVSWYQQVLGQGPQFIFQYYEKEERGRGNFPDRFSARQFPNYSSELNVNALLLGDSALYLCASSGGTSGSSPFFGPGTRLTVL.

The chain couples TRBV19 to TRBJ1-4, with D perhaps TRBD1 (5 bases). CDR3 length: 16 residues. The ends were cut back, 3 bases at V and 0 bases at J, with 11 bases in the middle. Germline values: CDR1 LNHDA, CDR2 SQIVND (reference sequence). CDR3 nucleotides: TGTGCCAGTAGTATCTTGACAGAAACAACTAATGAAAAACTGTTTTTT. It translates to CASSILTETTNEKLFF.